Detailed here is one T cell receptor beta chain. This sample was included in a study of shared clonotypes between healthy human individuals. Trimming cost V 3 bases and J 0 bases; bases outside gene matches: 3. The CDR3 spans 16 residues. The germline V gene has CDR1 MNHEY and CDR2 SMNVEV (reference sequence). Produced via immunoSEQ multiplex PCR; TCRdb's table is partial and in-frame only. This sample yields 2 million to 2.5 million clones, of which about 94% are seen a single time; approximately 0.13% belongs to the top ten. V and J are TRBV27 and TRBJ2-7, with 12 bases that match TRBD2. What was sequenced was naive CD4+ T cells sorted from blood. Stated subset: CD45RA+ positively selected. This TCR derives from a man younger than 30 in good health. CDR3 amino acids: CASSFLAGGSSYEQYF. The CDR3 region has the DNA TGTGCCAGCAGTTTCCTAGCGGGGGGGAGCTCCTACGAGCAGTACTTC.